Shown below are 13 T cell receptor beta chains from a single sample sequenced in a study of shared clonotypes between healthy human individuals (TCRdb year 2020). Receptor amplification or capture employed the immunoSEQ multiplex PCR assay. What TCRdb holds here is the immuneACCESS table cut down to in-frame rearrangements. Part of the clones is not present; checked against another copy, under half of the missing clones reflect an unresolved V gene, and the others are unexplained. Present in this sample are roughly 1,100,000 clones, more than 65% of which were seen just once. Jointly, the top ten make up nearly 1.5% of the sample. Sequenced material: memory CD4+ T cells sorted from blood. The cell subset or site label for this specimen denotes: CD45RA-negative fraction. These receptors were collected from a man aged 18 to 35 in good health.

On this clone: Other DNA sequences from this sample encode an identical CDR3 as well. The chain uses TRBV2 and TRBJ2-7, with unresolved D. Trimming pared 6 bases from V and 3 bases from J, leaving 6 bases between. CDR1 and CDR2 from the germline V gene are SNHLY and FYNNEI. CDR3 length: 11 amino acids. The CDR3 DNA sequence: TGTGCCAGCAGCACTTACTACGAGCAGTACTTC. Its protein product is CASSTYYEQYF.

The rearrangement uses TRBV5-1 and TRBJ1-2; D may be TRBD1 (6 bases). The CDR3 consists of 14 residues. With 2 bases removed from V and 2 bases from J, the gap between germline ends came to 10 bases. Germline V lookup: CDR1 SGHRS, CDR2 YFSETQ. The CDR3 nucleotides read TGCGCCAGCAGCTTAGATGGACAGAACTATGGCTACACCTTC. Translated, it gives CASSLDGQNYGYTF.

There are a few counts of this clone. The rearrangement links TRBV5-1 to TRBJ2-3; 11 bases fit TRBD2. Germline V gives CDR1 SGHRS, CDR2 YFSETQ. The V gene end was trimmed by 4 bases and the J gene end by 4 bases; junction bases not matched to a gene: 8. The CDR3 runs 16 residues. CDR3 protein: CASSGSSGRTADTQYF. The CDR3 coding sequence is TGCGCCAGCAGCGGCTCTAGCGGGAGGACGGCAGATACGCAGTATTTT.

V usage is TRBV7-2 and J usage is TRBJ2-1; D gene uncertain. Germline V gives CDR1 SGHTA, CDR2 FQGNSA. The V and J ends lost 5 bases and 5 bases respectively, with 13 bases between them. CDR3 length equals 14 residues. CDR3 region: CASSPRRSDNEQFF. The CDR3 bases are TGTGCCAGCAGCCCCCGCCGGAGCGACAATGAGCAGTTCTTC. Together with reference TRBV7-2 and TRBJ2-1, the CDR3 gives the full variable domain: GAGVSQSPSNKVTEKGKDVELRCDPISGHTALYWYRQSLGQGLEFLIYFQGNSAPDKSGLPSDRFSAERTGGSVSTLTIQRTQQEDSAVYLCASSPRRSDNEQFFGPGTRLTVL.

This clone is a singleton in its sample. The chain employs TRBV6-5 and TRBJ2-7; D not certain. Trimming stripped 6 bases from V and 2 bases from J, with 11 bases between. Germline V gene data show CDR1 as MNHEY and CDR2 as SVGAGI. This CDR3 comprises 13 residues. As DNA, the CDR3 is TGTGCCAGCAGCCCCAGCAGTCCCTACGAGCAGTACTTC. Residues: CASSPSSPYEQYF.

The CDR3 protein is CASRQDRGETQYF. The CDR3 nucleotides are TGTGCCAGTAGACAGGACAGGGGTGAGACCCAGTACTTC. The gene calls are TRBV19 and TRBJ2-5; 9 nucleotides agree with TRBD1. Germline loops: CDR1 LNHDA, CDR2 SQIVND (reference sequence). The trim removed 6 bases at V and 5 bases at J, leaving 4 bases unmatched. There are 13 residues in the CDR3.

This chain uses TRBV2 with TRBJ2-1; TRBD1 agrees at 7 bases. CDR1 and CDR2 (germline): SNHLY, FYNNEI. This CDR3 is built from 14 residues. Germline trimming cut 7 bases from V and 10 bases from J; bases unmatched to any gene: 13. The CDR3 region is CASTGTALHGEQFF. CDR3 bases: TGTGCCAGCACGGGGACAGCTCTACATGGGGAGCAGTTCTTC.

V usage is TRBV18 and J usage is TRBJ1-2; D remains unclear. Deletions cut 1 base from V and 3 bases from J, with 9 bases between. Germline assignment: CDR1 KGHSH and CDR2 LQKENI. The CDR3 is made up of 14 amino acids. The DNA for the CDR3 is TGTGCCAGCTCACCACAGCCGGGAGACTATGGCTACACCTTC. This sequence encodes CASSPQPGDYGYTF. Complete variable domain (other parts from reference TRBV18 and TRBJ1-2): NAGVMQNPRHLVRRRGQEARLRCSPMKGHSHVYWYRQLPEEGLKFMVYLQKENIIDESGMPKERFSAEFPKEGPSILRIQQVVRGDSAAYFCASSPQPGDYGYTFGSGTRLTVV.

The chain recombines TRBV5-1 with TRBJ1-4, with a weak D call TRBD1 (5 bases). The germline gives CDR1 SGHRS, CDR2 YFSETQ. Trimming removed 4 bases from V and 12 bases from J, with 16 bases in between. This CDR3 contains 13 residues. The CDR3 loop is CASSLDTSRELFF. Here the CDR3 DNA reads TGCGCCAGCAGCCTGGACACCTCCCGGGAACTGTTTTTT.

This clone was seen just once. The CDR3 DNA reads TGTGCCAGCAGGACGGGACTAGCGGGAGTTGGTGAGCAGTTCTTC. Protein: CASRTGLAGVGEQFF. This rearrangement joins TRBV6-1 to TRBJ2-1, with 14 bases fitting TRBD2. This CDR3 is 15 amino acids long. The V segment lost 6 bases and the J segment 9 bases; nucleotides outside the gene matches: 7. Germline V lookup: CDR1 MNHNS, CDR2 SASEGT.

The chain employs TRBV10-3 and TRBJ2-7; TRBD1 aligns across 7 bases. The CDR3 is 13 residues long. The V gene end was trimmed by 10 bases and the J gene end by 0 bases; junction bases not matched to a gene: 6. In germline, CDR1 is ENHRY, CDR2 SYGVKD. CDR3 DNA sequence: TGTGCCACCCACCGGGACAGCTCCTACGAGCAGTACTTC. Translating it yields CATHRDSSYEQYF.

The chain carries TRBV5-6 and TRBJ2-7, with 7 bases fitting TRBD1. The CDR3 is made up of 16 amino acids. The germline CDR1 and CDR2 sequences are SGHDT and YYEEEE. V was pared by 3 bases and J by 5 bases, with 14 bases of the junction left unmatched. CDR3 DNA: TGTGCCAGCAGCTCGGATGCCGGGACAGTCAGTGACGAGCAGTACTTC. Protein product: CASSSDAGTVSDEQYF. Full variable domain (rest looked up from reference TRBV5-6 and TRBJ2-7): DAGVTQSPTHLIKTRGQQVTLRCSPKSGHDTVSWYQQALGQGPQFIFQYYEEEERQRGNFPDRFSGHQFPNYSSELNVNALLLGDSALYLCASSSDAGTVSDEQYFGPGTRLTVT.

The chain couples TRBV6-6 to TRBJ1-5, with D unresolved. Trimming shortened V by 7 bases and J by 3 bases, and 10 bases separated the two germline ends. Germline CDR1 is MNHNY and CDR2 is SVGAGI (reference sequence). The CDR3 length is 13 residues. The CDR3 DNA follows: TGTGCCAGCACCTTGGGCGACAATCAGCCCCAGCATTTT. Amino acids: CASTLGDNQPQHF.